The rows below give T cell receptor beta chains drawn from one sample of a study of blood T cell repertoires in COVID-19. The assay was immunoSEQ multiplex PCR, and TCRdb's table has in-frame clones only and misses some. The repertoire holds 45,000 to 55,000 clones, with about 86% as singletons. The source material was peripheral blood. Receptor source: a man between 65 and 85 years old with active COVID-19. CDR3s include the opening cysteine and the closing phenylalanine or tryptophan. A D gene is named only where the DNA matches it firmly. Some rows mark clone size as missing; the rest say once, few, many or name a class of expanded clone.

d_gene	j_gene	abundance	v_gene	CDR3aa	CDR3nt
.	TRBJ2-7	.	TRBV13	CASSLEGETSEQYF	TGTGCCAGCAGCTTAGAAGGGGAAACGTCCGAGCAGTACTTC
TRBD2	TRBJ2-1	.	TRBV12-3/TRBV12-4	CASSTTSGGPFF	TGTGCCAGCAGCACGACTAGCGGGGGTCCGTTCTTC
.	TRBJ1-5	.	TRBV9	CASSDGVSQPQHF	TGTGCCAGCAGCGACGGGGTTAGTCAGCCCCAGCATTTT
TRBD2	TRBJ2-1	once	TRBV19	CASIPGGGPGGEQFF	TGTGCCAGTATCCCTGGCGGGGGGCCGGGCGGTGAGCAGTTCTTC
.	TRBJ2-1	.	TRBV9	CASSVGAYNEQFF	TGTGCCAGCAGCGTAGGAGCCTACAATGAGCAGTTCTTC
TRBD1	TRBJ2-3	.	TRBV14	CASSRTGGFTDTQYF	TGTGCCAGCAGCCGGACAGGGGGCTTTACAGATACGCAGTATTTT
.	TRBJ2-7	.	TRBV30	CAWSGQINEQYF	TGTGCCTGGAGTGGACAGATCAACGAGCAGTACTTC
.	TRBJ2-7	few	TRBV5-1	CASSQGPGSGSYEQYF	TGCGCCAGCAGCCAGGGGCCGGGGAGTGGATCCTACGAGCAGTACTTC
TRBD2	TRBJ2-7	few	TRBV10-1	CASSEGLALSYEQYF	TGCGCCAGCAGTGAGGGACTAGCACTTTCCTACGAGCAGTACTTC
.	TRBJ2-7	.	TRBV7-6	CASSLSGVVNEQYF	TGTGCCAGCAGCTTGTCCGGGGTAGTAAACGAGCAGTACTTC
.	TRBJ2-6	once	TRBV18	CASSPGRGANVLTF	TGTGCCAGCTCACCGGGGCGGGGGGCCAACGTCCTGACTTTC
.	TRBJ2-5	.	TRBV10-3	CAISATRNQETQYF	TGTGCCATCAGTGCGACCAGGAACCAAGAGACCCAGTACTTC
.	TRBJ1-5	.	TRBV18	CASSPRSNQPQHF	TGTGCCAGCTCACCCCGTAGCAATCAGCCCCAGCATTTT
TRBD1	TRBJ1-1	.	TRBV5-1	CASRRQGTMNTEAFF	TGCGCCAGCAGGCGACAGGGGACAATGAACACTGAAGCTTTCTTT
.	TRBJ2-1	.	TRBV29-1	CSVEGNGDEQFF	TGCAGCGTTGAAGGGAACGGGGATGAGCAGTTCTTC
TRBD1	TRBJ1-2	.	TRBV6-5	CATTTGGWDGYTF	TGTGCCACCACCACAGGGGGCTGGGATGGCTACACCTTC
.	TRBJ2-6	.	TRBV9	CASSAGSLGANVLTF	TGTGCCAGCAGCGCCGGGTCCCTGGGGGCCAACGTCCTGACTTTC
.	TRBJ2-6	.	TRBV6-6	CASSYQGFSGANVLTF	TGTGCCAGCAGTTACCAGGGATTCTCTGGGGCCAACGTCCTGACTTTC
.	TRBJ1-2	.	TRBV7-9	CASSLAGSGDVGYTF	TGTGCCAGCAGCTTAGCGGGTTCCGGGGATGTCGGCTACACCTTC